The sequence of this T cell receptor beta chain was determined in a study of regulatory T cells in long-lasting Graves disease. This clonotype was detected only a few times. As yet, its antigen is unknown. Stated time point: persistent/refractory GD, antithyroid drugs over 5 years with positive TRAb. RNA extracted from PBMCs served as the sequencing template. Broader study findings: Gene preferences differed: TRBV28, TRBJ1-2, TRBJ2-5 in persistent cases. The small sample size may have reduced accuracy.

Through Arm-PCR of CDR3 regions and iRepertoire HTBI primers, TCR beta libraries were built. Each CDR3 protein is one row after TCRdb ran MiXCR on the multiplex PCR reads. The table shows about half a million distinct CDR3 sequences, with approximately 23% occurring only once. CDR3 size: 16 residues. Germline CDR1 MNHNS, CDR2 SASEGT. V was pared by 10 bases and J by 1 base, with 12 bases of the junction left unmatched. V and J are TRBV6-1 and TRBJ2-2, with 7 bases lining up with TRBD1. The sequence was collected from a female donor with Graves disease. The sample consisted of peripheral blood mononuclear cells (PBMCs), taken when the disease was refractory, from a patient treated with antithyroid drugs. CDR3 bases: TGTGCCAACCTCGACCTACGGACAGGGAACACCGGGGAGCTGTTTTTT. Translation gives CANLDLRTGNTGELFF.